A single sample is the source of the 20 T cell receptor beta chains below, sequenced in a study of OX40 agonist ivuxolimab in advanced cancers. Method: immunoSEQ multiplex PCR; TCRdb's copy keeps in-frame clones and lacks some. Of around 60,000 clones in the sample, about 90% were seen once. The sequencing used CD4+ or CD8+ T cells sorted from blood, collected in a trial of the OX40 agonist ivuxolimab. These receptors all come from an adult with an advanced solid tumor such as melanoma, head and neck, liver or kidney cancer.

This clone was observed once. One junction end does not reproduce the germline sequence, and a read error may be involved. CDR3 coding DNA: TGCAGTGCTCGAGAGGGGGGCGAGCAGTACTTC. Its translation is CSAREGGEQYF. The genes are TRBV20-1 and TRBJ2-7; either TRBD1 or TRBD2 may supply D (6 bases each). Germline lookup yields CDR1 DFQATT and CDR2 SNEGSKA (reference sequence). The CDR3 extends over 11 amino acids.

V is TRBV5-1 and J is TRBJ2-7; TRBD1 might be the D (6 bases). This CDR3 has 13 residues. Germline CDR1 and CDR2: SGHRS and YFSETQ. Between the trimmed V and J ends, which lost 0 bases and 6 bases, there was a span of 10 bases. The CDR3 nucleotides read TGCGCCAGCAGCTTGGCAGGGGTGGGCGAGCAGTACTTC. As protein: CASSLAGVGEQYF.

The chain links TRBV7-9 to TRBJ2-7; D uncertain. This CDR3 spans 12 amino acids. Trimming pared 7 bases from V and 7 bases from J, leaving 14 bases between. The V gene's germline CDR1 is SEHNR and CDR2 FQNEAQ (reference sequence). Here the CDR3 DNA reads TGTGCCAGCACCCCTATTGGAAGGGAGCAGTACTTC. Its protein product is CASTPIGREQYF. The full variable domain, completed using reference TRBV7-9 and TRBJ2-7, is DTGVSQNPRHKITKRGQNVTFRCDPISEHNRLYWYRQTLGQGPEFLTYFQNEAQLEKSRLLSDRFSAERPKGSFSTLEIQRTEQGDSAMYLCASTPIGREQYFGPGTRLTVT.

The V call is TRBV6-6, the J call TRBJ2-6; D not resolved. Germline CDR1 is MNHNY and CDR2 is SVGAGI (reference sequence). The CDR3 totals 14 residues. Deletions cut 2 bases from V and 3 bases from J, with 5 bases between. The CDR3 sequence: CASSYTFGANVLTF. The CDR3, as DNA: TGTGCCAGCAGTTACACTTTTGGGGCCAACGTCCTGACTTTC.

This chain links TRBV9 with TRBJ2-1; 9 bases align to TRBD1. V was clipped by 0 bases and J by 2 bases; unmatched bases: 12. Germline V gives CDR1 SGDLS, CDR2 YYNGEE. This CDR3 is 19 amino acids long. CDR3 sequence (DNA): TGTGCCAGCAGCGTAGCTACGATAGGAAGACAGGGGGCCTACAATGAGCAGTTCTTC. Amino acid sequence: CASSVATIGRQGAYNEQFF.

This clone was found once. The rearrangement joins TRBV21-1 to TRBJ1-2. TRBV21-1 is tagged as a pseudogene. This CDR3 has 21 residues. The CDR3 sequence is CASSKVRRGGDEGLRREGYTF. The CDR3 nucleotides are TGTGCCAGCAGCAAAGTCCGCCGTGGGGGTGACGAGGGGTTAAGGAGGGAAGGCTACACCTTC.

V is TRBV5-8 and J is TRBJ1-4; weak D call: TRBD1 (6 bases). Germline CDR1 is SGHTS and CDR2 is YDEGEE. The CDR3 runs to 15 residues. V dropped 4 bases and J dropped 8 bases, with 18 bases sitting between them. CDR3 in amino acids: CASSVPQGGMEKLFF. For the CDR3, the DNA is TGTGCCAGCAGCGTCCCACAGGGAGGAATGGAAAAACTGTTTTTT.

The V call is TRBV18, the J call TRBJ2-3; no firm D call. CDR3 size: 15 residues. Trimming left V 3 bases short and J 4 bases short, with 14 bases between. Germline CDR1 KGHSH, CDR2 LQKENI. The CDR3 loop reads CASSPDATGPDTQYF. In DNA, the CDR3 is TGTGCCAGCTCACCGGATGCAACCGGACCAGATACGCAGTATTTT.

The V and J genes are TRBV7-9 and TRBJ2-1, with a tentative D call TRBD1 (6 bases). This CDR3 is 16 amino acids long. Germline loops: CDR1 SEHNR, CDR2 FQNEAQ (reference sequence). Deletions cut 1 base from V and 2 bases from J, with 12 bases between. CDR3 sequence (DNA): TGTGCCAGCAGCTTAGTTGGACAGCCCACCTACAATGAGCAGTTCTTC. Translating it yields CASSLVGQPTYNEQFF.

The chain is built from TRBV4-1 and TRBJ1-5, with 8 bases aligning to TRBD1. The CDR3 length is 14 residues. CDR1 is MGHRA and CDR2 is YSYEKL in the germline V gene. V lost 0 bases, J lost 7 bases, and 2 bases stayed unmatched. CDR3 sequence: CASSQDPGGQPQHF. Written as DNA, the CDR3 is TGCGCCAGCAGCCAAGATCCAGGGGGCCAGCCCCAGCATTTT.

The chain recombines TRBV7-3 with TRBJ2-3, with a possible D match to TRBD2 (6 bases). The CDR3 sequence is 17 residues long. Germline V lookup: CDR1 SGHTA, CDR2 FQGTGA. The germline V and J ends were trimmed by 0 bases and 2 bases, with 15 bases remaining between them. The CDR3 coding sequence is TGTGCCAGCAGCTTAACGTCGGAGGGGTATGTCACAGATACGCAGTATTTT. It specifies CASSLTSEGYVTDTQYF.

The chain uses TRBV2 and TRBJ2-5, with D possibly TRBD1 on 5 matching bases. The V gene's germline CDR1 is SNHLY and CDR2 FYNNEI. There are 16 residues in the CDR3. Trimming cost V 7 bases and J 4 bases, with 22 bases left between them. This chain's CDR3 is CASNALGEPPRETQYF. CDR3 DNA sequence: TGTGCCAGCAACGCTTTAGGGGAACCCCCCCGAGAGACCCAGTACTTC.

The J gene is TRBJ2-7, the V gene TRBV27, with 8 bases aligning to TRBD1. Germline V gene sequence: CDR1 MNHEY, CDR2 SMNVEV (reference sequence). Germline trimming cut 5 bases from V and 6 bases from J; bases unmatched to any gene: 9. The CDR3 runs 14 residues. The CDR3 nucleotides are TGTGCCAGCAGTCGGACAGGGATATTTGGCGAGCAGTACTTC. Translating gives CASSRTGIFGEQYF.

The V and J genes are TRBV10-3 and TRBJ2-1; a possible D gene is TRBD2 (5 bases). V gave up 7 bases and J gave up 1 base, with 8 bases separating them. The germline V gene has CDR1 ENHRY and CDR2 SYGVKD. CDR3 length: 13 residues. CDR3 sequence: CAITSGSYNEQFF. The CDR3, as DNA: TGTGCCATCACAAGCGGTTCCTACAATGAGCAGTTCTTC.

This chain joins TRBV7-2 and TRBJ2-1, with TRBD1 as a possible D gene (6 bases). V shed 10 bases and J shed 5 bases, with 12 bases lying between them. This CDR3 region has 12 residues. CDR1 is SGHTA and CDR2 is FQGNSA in the germline V gene. CDR3 nucleotides: TGTGCCACCCGTCGGACAGACAATGAGCAGTTCTTC. Amino acid sequence: CATRRTDNEQFF.

This clone has a single count. The chain uses TRBV29-1 and TRBJ2-1; D may match TRBD1 or TRBD2 (5 bases each). CDR1 is SQVTM, CDR2 ANQGSEA, per germline. Between the trimmed V and J ends, which lost 6 bases and 2 bases, there was a span of 20 bases. The CDR3 is made up of 16 amino acids. Written as DNA, the CDR3 is TGCAGCGTGGGGACGTTAGGAGTAACTACCTACAATGAGCAGTTCTTC. Translation: CSVGTLGVTTYNEQFF.

The CDR3: CASSQDPMTTYGYTF. The CDR3 DNA reads as TGCGCCAGCAGCCAAGATCCCATGACAACCTATGGCTACACCTTC. The chain uses TRBV4-1 and TRBJ1-2; D is undetermined. Trimming shortened V by 0 bases and J by 4 bases, and 12 bases separated the two germline ends. The length of the CDR3 is 15 residues. Germline CDR1 is MGHRA and CDR2 is YSYEKL.

J is TRBJ1-5 and V is TRBV5-6; TRBD1 matches at 7 bases. V trimming: 2 bases; J trimming: 3 bases; junction bases outside the gene matches: 2. The CDR3 consists of 14 residues. Germline V CDR1 and CDR2: SGHDT, YYEEEE. The CDR3 here is CASSLGTDNQPQHF. The CDR3 DNA is TGTGCCAGCAGCTTAGGGACAGACAATCAGCCCCAGCATTTT.

The chain recombines TRBV28 with TRBJ2-2; D is unresolved. CDR1 MDHEN and CDR2 SYDVKM come from the germline V gene. This CDR3 region has 12 residues. In DNA, the CDR3 is TGTGGCTTGAAGGGGAACACCGGGGAGCTGTTTTTT. Its protein is CGLKGNTGELFF.

This chain links TRBV25-1 with TRBJ2-1; a weak D match, TRBD2 (5 bases). CDR3 length equals 12 residues. V was shortened by 3 bases and J by 9 bases, with 9 bases between the two germline ends. Germline V lookup: CDR1 MGHDK, CDR2 SYGVNS. The CDR3 sequence is CASSDGEGEQFF. The CDR3 nucleotides read TGTGCCAGCAGTGATGGAGAGGGTGAGCAGTTCTTC.